This T cell receptor beta chain was captured in a study of cytomegalovirus exposure and HLA in healthy donors. Produced via immunoSEQ multiplex PCR; TCRdb's table is partial and in-frame only. The sample has 220,000 or so clones, 80% to 85% seen once; the top ten hold 11% to 15%. CDR1 is MGHRA, CDR2 YSYEKL, per germline. After removal of 0 bases from V and 3 bases from J, the junction contained 4 bases not matched to a gene. The CDR3 sequence is 16 residues long. The study's findings and limits: The majority of TCR sequences were rare, yet some public TCRs appeared in many donors. The CMV antigen specificity of a few CMV-associated chains was confirmed through in vitro analysis.

The table lists this clone with a few counts. What it recognizes is unknown. V gene TRBV4-1 combines with J gene TRBJ2-7; 11 bases match TRBD2. The sequence was obtained from a woman in her twenties or thirties in good health and CMV-seropositive. Sequenced sample: PBMCs. In nucleotides, the CDR3 is TGCGCCAGCAGCCAAGAGGATCTAGCGGGAGGCTACGAGCAGTACTTC. This encodes CASSQEDLAGGYEQYF.